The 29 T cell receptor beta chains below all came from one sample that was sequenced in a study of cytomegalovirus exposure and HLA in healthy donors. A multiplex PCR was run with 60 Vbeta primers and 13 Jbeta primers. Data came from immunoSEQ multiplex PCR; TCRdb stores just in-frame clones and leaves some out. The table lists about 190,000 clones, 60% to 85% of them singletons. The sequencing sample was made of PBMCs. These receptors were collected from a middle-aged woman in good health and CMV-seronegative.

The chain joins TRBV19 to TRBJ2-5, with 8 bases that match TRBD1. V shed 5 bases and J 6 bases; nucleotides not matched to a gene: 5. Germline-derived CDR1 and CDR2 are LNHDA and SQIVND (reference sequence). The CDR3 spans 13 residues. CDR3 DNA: TGTGCCAGTAGTTCTCAGGGGGCGAAGACCCAGTACTTC. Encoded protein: CASSSQGAKTQYF.

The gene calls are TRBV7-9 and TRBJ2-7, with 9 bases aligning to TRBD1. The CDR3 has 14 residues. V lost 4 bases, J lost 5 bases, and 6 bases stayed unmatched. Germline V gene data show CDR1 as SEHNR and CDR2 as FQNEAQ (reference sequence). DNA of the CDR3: TGTGCCAGCAGCTCACCGGGACAGGGCCACGAGCAGTACTTC. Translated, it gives CASSSPGQGHEQYF.

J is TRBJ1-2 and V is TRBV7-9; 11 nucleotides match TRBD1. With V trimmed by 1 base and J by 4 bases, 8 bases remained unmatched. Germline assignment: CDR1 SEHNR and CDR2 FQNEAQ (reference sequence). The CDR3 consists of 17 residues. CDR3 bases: TGTGCCAGCAGCTTAGAAGGACAGGGGGCGTTTAGCTATGGCTACACCTTC. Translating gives CASSLEGQGAFSYGYTF.

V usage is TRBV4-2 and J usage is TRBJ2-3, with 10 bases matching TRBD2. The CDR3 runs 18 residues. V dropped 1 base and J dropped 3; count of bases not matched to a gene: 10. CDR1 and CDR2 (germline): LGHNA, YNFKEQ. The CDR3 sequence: CASSQAPSGSLGTDTQYF. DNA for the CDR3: TGTGCCAGCAGCCAAGCACCTAGCGGGAGCTTAGGGACAGATACGCAGTATTTT.

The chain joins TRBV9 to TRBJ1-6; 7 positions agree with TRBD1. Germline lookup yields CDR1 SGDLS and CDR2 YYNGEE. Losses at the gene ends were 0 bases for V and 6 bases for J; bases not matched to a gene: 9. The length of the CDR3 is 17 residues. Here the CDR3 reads CASSVATTDRINSPLHF. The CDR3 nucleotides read TGTGCCAGCAGCGTAGCTACGACGGACAGGATTAATTCACCCCTCCACTTT.

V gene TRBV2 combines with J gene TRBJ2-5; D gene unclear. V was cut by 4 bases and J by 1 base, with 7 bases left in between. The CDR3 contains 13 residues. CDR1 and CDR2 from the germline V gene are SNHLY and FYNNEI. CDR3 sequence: CASSAEFQETQYF. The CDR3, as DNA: TGTGCCAGCAGTGCTGAGTTCCAAGAGACCCAGTACTTC.

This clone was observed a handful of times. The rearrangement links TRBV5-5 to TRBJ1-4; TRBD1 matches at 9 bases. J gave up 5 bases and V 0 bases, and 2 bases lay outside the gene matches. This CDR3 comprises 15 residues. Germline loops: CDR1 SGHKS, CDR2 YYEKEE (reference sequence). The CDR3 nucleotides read TGTGCCAGCAGCTTGGAAGGACAGGGGAATGAAAAACTGTTTTTT. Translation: CASSLEGQGNEKLFF.

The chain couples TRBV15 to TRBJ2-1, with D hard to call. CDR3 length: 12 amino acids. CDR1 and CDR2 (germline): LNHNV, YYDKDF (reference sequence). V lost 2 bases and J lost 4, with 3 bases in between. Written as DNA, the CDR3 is TGTGCCACCAGCAGATCGTACAATGAGCAGTTCTTC. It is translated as CATSRSYNEQFF. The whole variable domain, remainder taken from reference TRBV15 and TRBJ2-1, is DAMVIQNPRYQVTQFGKPVTLSCSQTLNHNVMYWYQQKSSQAPKLLFHYYDKDFNNEADTPDNFQSRRPNTSFCFLDIRSPGLGDTAMYLCATSRSYNEQFFGPGTRLTVL.

Here the CDR3 DNA reads TGTGCCAGCAGTTTAATCGGTGGGGCCAACGTCCTGACTTTC. Protein product: CASSLIGGANVLTF. The chain joins TRBV27 to TRBJ2-6; D is unresolved. The CDR3 runs to 14 residues. The V and J ends lost 2 bases and 3 bases respectively, with 5 bases between them. Germline V CDR1 and CDR2: MNHEY, SMNVEV (reference sequence).

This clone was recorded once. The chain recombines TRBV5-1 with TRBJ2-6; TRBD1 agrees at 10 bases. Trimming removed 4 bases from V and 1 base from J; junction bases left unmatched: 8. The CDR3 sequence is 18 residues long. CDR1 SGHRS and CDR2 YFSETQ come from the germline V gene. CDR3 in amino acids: CASSPLDRGVSGANVLTF. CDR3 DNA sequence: TGCGCCAGCAGCCCCTTGGACAGGGGGGTGTCTGGGGCCAACGTCCTGACTTTC.

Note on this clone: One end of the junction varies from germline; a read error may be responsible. Here the CDR3 reads CSSGPNYGYTF. DNA for the CDR3: TGTTCCAGCGGCCCCAACTATGGCTACACCTTC. J is TRBJ1-2 and V is TRBV7-9; D uncertain. The CDR3 sequence is 11 residues long. Germline CDR1 is SEHNR and CDR2 is FQNEAQ (reference sequence).

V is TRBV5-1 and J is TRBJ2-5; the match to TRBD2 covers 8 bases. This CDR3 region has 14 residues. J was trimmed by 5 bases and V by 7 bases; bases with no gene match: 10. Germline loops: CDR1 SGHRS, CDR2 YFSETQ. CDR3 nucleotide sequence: TGCGCCAGCCGGAGGCGGGGGGCGGGGGAGACCCAGTACTTC. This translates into CASRRRGAGETQYF.

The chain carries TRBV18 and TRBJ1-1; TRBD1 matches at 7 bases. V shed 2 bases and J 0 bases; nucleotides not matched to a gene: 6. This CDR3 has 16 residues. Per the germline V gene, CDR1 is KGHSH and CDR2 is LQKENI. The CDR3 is CASSPEGQILNTEAFF. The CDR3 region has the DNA TGTGCCAGCTCACCAGAGGGACAGATCTTGAACACTGAAGCTTTCTTT.

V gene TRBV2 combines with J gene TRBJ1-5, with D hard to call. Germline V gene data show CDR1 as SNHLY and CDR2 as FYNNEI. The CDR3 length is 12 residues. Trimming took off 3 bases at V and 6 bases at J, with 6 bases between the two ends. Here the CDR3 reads CASSDSFQPQHF. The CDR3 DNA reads TGTGCCAGCAGTGACTCGTTTCAGCCCCAGCATTTT.

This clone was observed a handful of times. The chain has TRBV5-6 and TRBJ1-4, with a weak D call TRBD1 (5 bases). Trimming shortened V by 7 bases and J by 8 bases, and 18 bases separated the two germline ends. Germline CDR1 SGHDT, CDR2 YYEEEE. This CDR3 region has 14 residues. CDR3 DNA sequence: TGTGCCAGCGGTTTAACAGGAGTTGAGGAAAAACTGTTTTTT. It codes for CASGLTGVEEKLFF. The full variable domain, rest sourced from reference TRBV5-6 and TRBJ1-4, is DAGVTQSPTHLIKTRGQQVTLRCSPKSGHDTVSWYQQALGQGPQFIFQYYEEEERQRGNFPDRFSGHQFPNYSSELNVNALLLGDSALYLCASGLTGVEEKLFFGSGTQLSVL.

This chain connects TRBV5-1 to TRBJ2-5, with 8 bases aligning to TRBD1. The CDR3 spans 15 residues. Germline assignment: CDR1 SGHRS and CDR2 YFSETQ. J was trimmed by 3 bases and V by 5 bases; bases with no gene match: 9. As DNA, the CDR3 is TGCGCCAGCAGTAGTCAGGGGGCATTAAAAGAGACCCAGTACTTC. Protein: CASSSQGALKETQYF. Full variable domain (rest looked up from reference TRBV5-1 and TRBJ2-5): KAGVTQTPRYLIKTRGQQVTLSCSPISGHRSVSWYQQTPGQGLQFLFEYFSETQRNKGNFPGRFSGRQFSNSRSEMNVSTLELGDSALYLCASSSQGALKETQYFGPGTRLLVL.

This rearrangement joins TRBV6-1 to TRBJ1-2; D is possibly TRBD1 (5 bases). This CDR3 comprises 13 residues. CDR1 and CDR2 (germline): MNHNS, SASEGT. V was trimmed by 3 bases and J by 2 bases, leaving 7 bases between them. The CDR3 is CASSETENYGYTF. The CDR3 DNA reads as TGTGCCAGCAGTGAGACAGAGAACTATGGCTACACCTTC.

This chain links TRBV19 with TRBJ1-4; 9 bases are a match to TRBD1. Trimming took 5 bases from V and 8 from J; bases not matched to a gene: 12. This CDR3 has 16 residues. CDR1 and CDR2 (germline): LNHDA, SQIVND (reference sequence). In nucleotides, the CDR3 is TGTGCCAGTAGTGGAGACTCGGGACAGGGAGGAGAAAAACTGTTTTTT. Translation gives CASSGDSGQGGEKLFF.

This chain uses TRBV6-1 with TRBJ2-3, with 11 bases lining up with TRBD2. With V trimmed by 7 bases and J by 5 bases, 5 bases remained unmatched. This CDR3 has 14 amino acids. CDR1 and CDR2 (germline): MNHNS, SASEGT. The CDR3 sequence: CASIEGLAGDTQYF. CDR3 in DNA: TGTGCCAGCATCGAAGGACTAGCGGGAGATACGCAGTATTTT.

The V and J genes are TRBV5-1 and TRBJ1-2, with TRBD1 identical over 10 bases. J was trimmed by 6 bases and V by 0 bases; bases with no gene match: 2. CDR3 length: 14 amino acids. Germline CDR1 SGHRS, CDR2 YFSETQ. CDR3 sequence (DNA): TGCGCCAGCAGCTTGGAGGGACAGGGGAATGGCTACACCTTC. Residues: CASSLEGQGNGYTF. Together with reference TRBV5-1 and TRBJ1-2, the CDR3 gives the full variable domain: KAGVTQTPRYLIKTRGQQVTLSCSPISGHRSVSWYQQTPGQGLQFLFEYFSETQRNKGNFPGRFSGRQFSNSRSEMNVSTLELGDSALYLCASSLEGQGNGYTFGSGTRLTVV.

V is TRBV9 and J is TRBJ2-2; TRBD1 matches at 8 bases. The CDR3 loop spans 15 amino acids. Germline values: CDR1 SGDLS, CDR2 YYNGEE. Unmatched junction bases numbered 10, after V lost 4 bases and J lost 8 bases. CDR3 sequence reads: CASSYTPTGDGELFF. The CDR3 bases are TGTGCCAGCAGCTACACTCCGACAGGGGATGGGGAGCTGTTTTTT.

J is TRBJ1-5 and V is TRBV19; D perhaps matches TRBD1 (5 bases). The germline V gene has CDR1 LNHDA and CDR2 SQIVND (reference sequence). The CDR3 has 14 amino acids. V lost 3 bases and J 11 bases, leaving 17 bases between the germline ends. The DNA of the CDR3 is TGTGCCAGTAGTATTGGTCAGGGCCCGGGGGCCCAGCATTTT. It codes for CASSIGQGPGAQHF.

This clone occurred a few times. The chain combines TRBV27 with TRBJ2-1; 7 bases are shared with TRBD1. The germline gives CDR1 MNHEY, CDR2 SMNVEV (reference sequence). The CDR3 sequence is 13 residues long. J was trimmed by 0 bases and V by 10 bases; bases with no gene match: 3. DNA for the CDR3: TGTGCCACCTCAGGGGGCTCCTACAATGAGCAGTTCTTC. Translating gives CATSGGSYNEQFF.

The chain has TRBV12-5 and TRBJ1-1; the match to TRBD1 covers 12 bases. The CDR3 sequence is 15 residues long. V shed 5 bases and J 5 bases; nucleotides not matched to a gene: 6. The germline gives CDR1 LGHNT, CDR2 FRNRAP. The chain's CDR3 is CASGRWDRGRTEAFF. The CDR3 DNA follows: TGTGCTAGTGGTCGGTGGGACAGGGGGCGTACTGAAGCTTTCTTT.

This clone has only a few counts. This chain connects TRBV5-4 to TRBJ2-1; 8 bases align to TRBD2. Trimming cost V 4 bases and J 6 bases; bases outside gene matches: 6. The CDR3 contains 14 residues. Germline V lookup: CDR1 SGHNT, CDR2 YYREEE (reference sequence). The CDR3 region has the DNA TGTGCCAGCAGCCCCCGGACTAGCTTCAATGAGCAGTTCTTC. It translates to CASSPRTSFNEQFF.

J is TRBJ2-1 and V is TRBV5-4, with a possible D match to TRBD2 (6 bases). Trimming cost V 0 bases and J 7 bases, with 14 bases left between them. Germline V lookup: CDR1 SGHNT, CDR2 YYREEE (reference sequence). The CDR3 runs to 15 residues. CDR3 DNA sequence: TGTGCCAGCAGCTTGGGGGGGACTCCCCAAAATGAGCAGTTCTTC. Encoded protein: CASSLGGTPQNEQFF.

CDR3 sequence (DNA): TGTGCCAGCAGCCTATGGGCTAGCGGATCCTACAATGAGCAGTTCTTC. Its translation is CASSLWASGSYNEQFF. J is TRBJ2-1 and V is TRBV7-2; 7 nucleotides line up with TRBD2. CDR1 is SGHTA and CDR2 is FQGNSA in the germline V gene. Unmatched junction bases numbered 8, after V lost 5 bases and J lost 1 base. The CDR3 length is 16 residues. Filled out from reference TRBV7-2 and TRBJ2-1, the complete variable domain reads GAGVSQSPSNKVTEKGKDVELRCDPISGHTALYWYRQSLGQGLEFLIYFQGNSAPDKSGLPSDRFSAERTGGSVSTLTIQRTQQEDSAVYLCASSLWASGSYNEQFFGPGTRLTVL.

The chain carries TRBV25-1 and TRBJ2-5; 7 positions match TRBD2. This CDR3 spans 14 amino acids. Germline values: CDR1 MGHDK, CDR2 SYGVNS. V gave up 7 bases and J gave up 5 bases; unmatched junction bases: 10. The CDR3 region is CASNVGGSGETQYF. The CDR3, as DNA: TGTGCCAGCAACGTGGGCGGGAGCGGGGAGACCCAGTACTTC.

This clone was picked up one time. The DNA of the CDR3 is TGCGCCAGCAGCCGCGGACAGGGAGAAGTTGAAAAACTGTTTTTT. It translates to CASSRGQGEVEKLFF. J is TRBJ1-4 and V is TRBV5-1, with 8 bases lining up with TRBD1. V lost 4 bases and J lost 7; bases outside the gene matches: 9. The CDR3 loop spans 15 amino acids. Germline V gene data show CDR1 as SGHRS and CDR2 as YFSETQ.